This T cell receptor beta chain came from a study of spatial heterogeneity in lung cancer. Broader study findings: Counts of expanded alpha and beta TCRs within tumors tracked the tumor nonsynonymous mutation count.

Trimming took off 4 bases at V and 4 bases at J, with 7 bases between the two ends. Per germline, CDR1 MNHEY and CDR2 SVGEGT. The CDR3 contains 12 residues. In this sample, this clonotype is medium-sized (0.01 to 0.1%). Antigen specificity is unknown. TCRdb re-called the 5' RACE reads with MiXCR, one entry per CDR3 protein. The data contain fewer than 4,500 distinct CDR3 sequences, 30% to 45% of them singletons. The time point here: sample taken at primary tumor resection. The chain employs TRBV6-2 or TRBV6-3 and TRBJ1-2, with D unresolved. Sequences were derived from lung tumor tissue, sampled at surgery. This sequence was found in a male donor with early-stage non-small cell lung cancer. This CDR3 is CASSLTGYGYTF. DNA of the CDR3: TGTGCCAGCAGTTTGACGGGCTATGGCTACACCTTC.